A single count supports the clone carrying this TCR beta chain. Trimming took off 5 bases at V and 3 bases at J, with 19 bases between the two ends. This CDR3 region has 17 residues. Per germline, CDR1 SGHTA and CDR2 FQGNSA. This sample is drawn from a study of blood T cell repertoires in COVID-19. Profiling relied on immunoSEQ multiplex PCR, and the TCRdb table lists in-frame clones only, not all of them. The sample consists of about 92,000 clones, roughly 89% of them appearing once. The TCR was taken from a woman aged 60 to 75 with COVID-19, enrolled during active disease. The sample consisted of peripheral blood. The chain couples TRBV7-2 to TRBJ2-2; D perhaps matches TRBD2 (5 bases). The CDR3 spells CASSRPSTKGHTGELFF. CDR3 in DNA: TGTGCCAGCAGCCGTCCGTCGACTAAAGGTCACACCGGGGAGCTGTTTTTT. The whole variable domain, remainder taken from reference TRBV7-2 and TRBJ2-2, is GAGVSQSPSNKVTEKGKDVELRCDPISGHTALYWYRQSLGQGLEFLIYFQGNSAPDKSGLPSDRFSAERTGGSVSTLTIQRTQQEDSAVYLCASSRPSTKGHTGELFFGEGSRLTVL.